This T cell receptor (beta chain) was documented in a study of blood T cell repertoires in COVID-19. The overall study: In each case, the material was cDNA or gDNA derived from T cells, B-cell-depleted T cells, or PBMCs.

Per the original data handling: Amplification with reference gene primers provided the estimates of nucleated cell counts. The table came from immunoSEQ multiplex PCR; TCRdb's copy has only in-frame clones and leaves some out. The V and J calls and clone size were taken over from that table, and D and trimming were inferred from the DNA. Counted here are more than 150,000 clones, 80% to 90% occurring once; the ten biggest clones make up more than 3%. Source material: peripheral blood. The clonotype originates from a woman aged 70-85 years with acute or convalescent COVID-19.

The CDR3 bases are TGTGCCAGCAGCTCTTCTAGCGCCGAGCAGTACTTC. Its translation: CASSSSSAEQYF. This chain connects TRBV2 to TRBJ2-7; tentative D call: TRBD2 (6 bases). Germline lookup yields CDR1 SNHLY and CDR2 FYNNEI. V lost 6 bases, J lost 6 bases, and 12 bases lay in between. The CDR3 spans 12 residues.